This entry is about one T cell receptor (beta chain). The antigen remains undetermined. The record originates from a study of cytomegalovirus exposure and HLA in healthy donors. The data were produced by immunoSEQ multiplex PCR, yet TCRdb's version contains in-frame clones alone and is incomplete. The sample records around 61,000 clones, approximately 90% being singletons. The donors belonged to the roughly 130-subject validation cohort, separate from the roughly 720-subject first cohort. Study-wide points: The study listed roughly 150 cytomegalovirus-associated TCR beta chains. Within the 120 validation repertoires, first-cohort TCR clusters tended to co-occur, according to a later analysis.

The sequenced sample consisted of PBMCs. The source is a man between 18 and 35 years old in good health and CMV-seronegative.

The CDR3: CASSSGTDNEQFF. In DNA form, the CDR3 reads TGTGCCAGCAGCTCGGGGACTGATAATGAGCAGTTCTTC. This rearrangement joins TRBV6-6 to TRBJ2-1; D possibly corresponds to TRBD2 (6 bases). V shed 6 bases and J shed 7 bases, with 13 bases lying between them. In germline, CDR1 is MNHNY, CDR2 SVGAGI (reference sequence). This CDR3 has 13 residues.